Here is one T cell receptor (beta chain) with its context. The source of the sample is a study of blood T cell repertoires in COVID-19. Measured with immunoSEQ multiplex PCR; TCRdb has only the in-frame clones, and not every one. Here the sample spans fewer than 300,000 clones, approximately 93% being singletons. The junction had 11 bases not matched to a gene; V was cut back by 4 bases and J by 7 bases. The germline V gene encodes CDR1 ENHRY and CDR2 SYGVKD. The CDR3 consists of 16 residues. The chain uses TRBV10-3 and TRBJ2-7, with 12 bases fitting TRBD1. The sample comprised peripheral blood. This receptor was identified in a woman between 25 and 40 years old with COVID-19, enrolled during active disease. The chain's CDR3 is CAISGRGGQGAQEQYF. CDR3 DNA sequence: TGTGCCATCAGTGGACGCGGGGGACAGGGGGCCCAGGAGCAGTACTTC.